This T cell receptor beta chain was identified in a study of CXCR3-negative and CXCR3-positive naive CD8 T cells. Study-wide results and limits: Because surface CD5 did not distinguish the naive subsets, TCR strength was inferred from TRB CDR3 properties. CXCR3-positive naive cells carried more hydrophobic TRB CDR3s than CXCR3-negative ones.

This CDR3 region has 12 residues. The germline gives CDR1 SQVTM, CDR2 ANQGSEA. This clonotype is classed as medium-sized by frequency. What it recognizes is unknown. Preparation of TRB cDNA libraries relied on 5' RACE carrying UMI labels. TCRdb reworked the 5' RACE reads into one entry per CDR3 protein, no DNA. The repertoire table contains about 5,200 distinct CDR3 sequences. Per CD8+ T cell subset, triplicate sorts of approximately 290,000 cells each were done. Naive cells were sorted as CD45RO-, CCR7+, CD27+ and CD95-. The sequenced sample was naive CXCR3+ CD8+ T cells from blood. Sample subset: CD45RO-CCR7+CD27+CD95- naive CD8+ T cells expressing CXCR3 (TNR3+). This sequence originates from a human donor in good health. Some clones in this sample may be carry-over from other donors' samples. This chain uses TRBV29-1 with TRBJ2-1. CDR3 loop: CSVETNFNEQFF.